This record concerns one T cell receptor (beta chain) sequence. This sample was taken from a study of OX40 agonist ivuxolimab in advanced cancers. The wider study: Administration of intravenous ivuxolimab to patients occurred every 2 weeks at 0.01 to 10 mg/kg. Averaging about 60 years in age, with a range of about 23 to 80, the cohort was more than 75% male. Of the participants, under 50% had some prior anti-PD-1, anti-PD-L1 or anti-CTLA-4 therapy, which was allowed.

CDR3 length: 15 residues. Germline V gene lookup returns CDR1 SGHRS and CDR2 YFSETQ. Between the trimmed V and J ends, which lost 2 bases and 0 bases, there was a span of 8 bases. The method was immunoSEQ multiplex PCR; TCRdb's version includes in-frame clones alone and lacks a portion of them. The sample lists 15,000 to 20,000 clones; 83% were seen once. The input for sequencing was CD4+ or CD8+ T cells sorted from blood, taken in a trial of the OX40 agonist ivuxolimab. The TCR comes from an adult with an advanced solid tumor such as melanoma, head and neck, liver or kidney cancer. The rearrangement joins TRBV5-1 to TRBJ2-2; D gene uncertain. The CDR3 loop reads CASSFAWPNTGELFF. The DNA for the CDR3 is TGCGCCAGCAGCTTTGCCTGGCCGAACACCGGGGAGCTGTTTTTT.